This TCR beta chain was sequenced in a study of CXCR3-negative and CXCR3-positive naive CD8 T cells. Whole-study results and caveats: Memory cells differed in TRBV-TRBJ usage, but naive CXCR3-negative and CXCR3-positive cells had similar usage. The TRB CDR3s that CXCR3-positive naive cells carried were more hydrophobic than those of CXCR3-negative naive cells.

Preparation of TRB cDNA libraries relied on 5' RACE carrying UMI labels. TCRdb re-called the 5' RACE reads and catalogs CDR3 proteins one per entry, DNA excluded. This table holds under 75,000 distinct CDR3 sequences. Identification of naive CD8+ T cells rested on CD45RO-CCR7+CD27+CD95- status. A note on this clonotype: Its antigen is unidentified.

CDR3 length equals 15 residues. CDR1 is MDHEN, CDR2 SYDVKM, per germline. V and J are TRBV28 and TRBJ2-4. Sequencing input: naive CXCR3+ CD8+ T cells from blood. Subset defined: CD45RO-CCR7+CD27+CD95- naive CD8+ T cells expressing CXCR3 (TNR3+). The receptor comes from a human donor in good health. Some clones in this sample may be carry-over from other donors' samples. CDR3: CASSFDPLAKNIQYF.